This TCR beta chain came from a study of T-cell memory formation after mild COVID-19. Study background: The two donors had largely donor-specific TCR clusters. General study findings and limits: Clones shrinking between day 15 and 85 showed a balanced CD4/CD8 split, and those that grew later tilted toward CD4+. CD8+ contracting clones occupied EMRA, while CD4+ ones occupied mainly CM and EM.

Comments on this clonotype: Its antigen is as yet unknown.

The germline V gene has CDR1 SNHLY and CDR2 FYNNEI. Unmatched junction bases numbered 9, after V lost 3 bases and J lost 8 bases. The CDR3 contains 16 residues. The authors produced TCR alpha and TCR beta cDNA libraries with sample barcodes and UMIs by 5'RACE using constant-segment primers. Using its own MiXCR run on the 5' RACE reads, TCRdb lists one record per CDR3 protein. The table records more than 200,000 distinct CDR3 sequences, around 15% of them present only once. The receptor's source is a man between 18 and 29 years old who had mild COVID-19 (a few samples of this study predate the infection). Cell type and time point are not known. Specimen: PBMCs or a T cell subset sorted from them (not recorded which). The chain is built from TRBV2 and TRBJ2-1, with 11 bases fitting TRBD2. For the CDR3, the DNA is TGTGCCAGCAGTGATATAGCGGGGGGGCCTTGGGATGAGCAGTTCTTC. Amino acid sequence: CASSDIAGGPWDEQFF.